These T cell receptor beta chains were read from a single sample in a study of monozygotic twins with inflammatory bowel disease. TCRdb reprocessed the 5' RACE reads and reports one entry per CDR3 protein, with no DNA. The sample is made up of more than 300,000 distinct CDR3 sequences, and the top ten hold 2% to 3% of it. Sequencing was carried out using blood. The receptors come from a human donor with ulcerative colitis or Crohn's disease, or a healthy co-twin of an affected twin (not recorded which). The CDR3 runs from the conserved cysteine through the conserved F or W. Each record gives: J gene, V gene, CDR3 protein.

J: TRBJ1-5; V: TRBV28; CDR3: CASSFRVGYQPQHF
J: TRBJ2-2; V: TRBV4-2; CDR3: CASSFGTSRNTGELFF
J: TRBJ1-1; V: TRBV20-1; CDR3: CSASEAQWREAFF
J: TRBJ1-5; V: TRBV6-2/TRBV6-3; CDR3: CASSSEIGGFNQPQHF
J: TRBJ2-1; V: TRBV5-1; CDR3: CASSLGLARDEQFF
J: TRBJ2-1; V: TRBV20-1; CDR3: CSAPRDHDNEQFF
J: TRBJ2-1; V: TRBV5-1; CDR3: CASSLATASVRNEQFF
J: TRBJ1-1; V: TRBV12-3/TRBV12-4; CDR3: CASSFAQSTEAFF
J: TRBJ2-1; V: TRBV9; CDR3: CASSVTGTDSSYNEQFF
J: TRBJ2-5; V: TRBV19; CDR3: CASSIATSVGTQYF
J: TRBJ2-5; V: TRBV20-1; CDR3: CSAPRLAGGILRTQYF
J: TRBJ2-5; V: TRBV6-5; CDR3: CASSSRGLAGETQYF
J: TRBJ2-5; V: TRBV7-2; CDR3: CASSLWDRGSVETQYF
J: TRBJ2-3; V: TRBV6-2/TRBV6-3; CDR3: CASSYSVKPLGLVSTDTQYF
J: TRBJ2-2; V: TRBV6-1; CDR3: CASTHQGEMAGELFF
J: TRBJ2-2; V: TRBV6-5; CDR3: CASSYSYSSGELFF
J: TRBJ2-1; V: TRBV7-2; CDR3: CASSFPGLNNEQFF
J: TRBJ2-5; V: TRBV5-1; CDR3: CASSGAGTGQETQYF
J: TRBJ2-7; V: TRBV2; CDR3: CASSGQFYEQYF
J: TRBJ2-5; V: TRBV20-1; CDR3: CSANRDSSETQYF
J: TRBJ2-3; V: TRBV3-1; CDR3: CASSQDWGHDTQYF
J: TRBJ1-5; V: TRBV6-5; CDR3: CASSYFSGQPQHF
J: TRBJ2-3; V: TRBV20-1; CDR3: CSAQDLDGSDTQYF